This T cell receptor (beta chain) was recorded in a study of shared clonotypes between healthy human individuals. Study summary: Researchers assigned three CD4 naive, three CD4 memory, two CD8 naive and one CD8 memory plate to each donor.

Nashville, Tennessee was home to all donors, who were Caucasian adults. Sequencing was performed with immunoSEQ multiplex PCR; in TCRdb, only in-frame clones are kept and a portion is missing. The data contain about 230,000 clones, about 69% of them singletons. The length of the CDR3 is 16 residues. CDR1 SNHLY and CDR2 FYNNEI come from the germline V gene. Trimming stripped 0 bases from V and 4 bases from J, with 15 bases between. The sequencing input was memory CD4+ T cells sorted from blood. Subset here: CD45RA-negative fraction. J is TRBJ2-5 and V is TRBV2; possibly TRBD2 for D (6 bases). The source is a man aged 30 to 39 in good health. CDR3 protein: CASSEALRGKLETQYF. DNA of the CDR3: TGTGCCAGCAGTGAAGCGCTTCGGGGGAAACTAGAGACCCAGTACTTC.